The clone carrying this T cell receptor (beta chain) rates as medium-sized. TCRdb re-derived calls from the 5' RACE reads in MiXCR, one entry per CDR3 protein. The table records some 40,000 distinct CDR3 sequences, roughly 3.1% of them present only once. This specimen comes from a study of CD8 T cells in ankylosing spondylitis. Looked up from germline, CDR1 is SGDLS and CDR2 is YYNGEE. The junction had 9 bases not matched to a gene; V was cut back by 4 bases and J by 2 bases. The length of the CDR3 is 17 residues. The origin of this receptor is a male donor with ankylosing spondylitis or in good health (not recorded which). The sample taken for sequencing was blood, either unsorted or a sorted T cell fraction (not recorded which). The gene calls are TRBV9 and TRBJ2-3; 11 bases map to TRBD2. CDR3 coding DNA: TGTGCCAGCAGCCGGAGGGCTAGCGGGGGGTCCACAGATACGCAGTATTTT. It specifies CASSRRASGGSTDTQYF.